Listed below are T cell receptor beta chains from one sample, sequenced in a study of blood T cells in healthy people across ages. In TCRdb, the 5' RACE reads were re-called with MiXCR into one record per CDR3 protein. The sample shows around 1,000,000 distinct CDR3 sequences, approximately 25% of them seen only once. A further study also used this sample, focusing on T cells of mothers and their children.

Source material: blood. Every receptor here comes from a girl between 2 and 10 years old in good health. CDR3s include the opening cysteine and the closing phenylalanine or tryptophan. D genes are given only for firm matches. Rows give clone size only sometimes, using once, few, many, or a class for an expanded clone.

v_call: TRBV20-1; clone_size: few; d_call: .; j_call: TRBJ1-5; cdr3_aa: CSATPGGLNSNQPQHF; cdr3_nt: TGCAGTGCTACCCCCGGAGGCCTCAATAGCAATCAGCCCCAGCATTTT
v_call: TRBV5-5; clone_size: .; d_call: .; j_call: TRBJ2-7; cdr3_aa: CASSFILVGEQYF; cdr3_nt: TGTGCCAGCAGCTTCATCTTGGTGGGAGAGCAGTACTTC
v_call: TRBV5-4; clone_size: .; d_call: TRBD2; j_call: TRBJ2-1; cdr3_aa: CASSRGLAEYYKEQLF; cdr3_nt: TGTGCCAGCAGCCGAGGACTAGCGGAGTATTACAAGGAGCAGCTCTTC
v_call: TRBV5-6; clone_size: .; d_call: .; j_call: TRBJ1-6; cdr3_aa: CASRERQVAGSPLHF; cdr3_nt: TGTGCCAGCAGGGAGAGACAGGTTGCGGGCTCACCCCTCCACTTT
v_call: TRBV29-1; clone_size: .; d_call: TRBD1; j_call: TRBJ1-2; cdr3_aa: CSAYASGDSNLYGYTF; cdr3_nt: TGCAGCGCGTATGCATCAGGGGACAGTAACCTCTATGGCTACACCTTC
v_call: TRBV29-1; clone_size: few; d_call: TRBD2; j_call: TRBJ2-7; cdr3_aa: CSVETGTSGDEQYF; cdr3_nt: TGCAGCGTCGAAACCGGGACTAGCGGGGACGAGCAGTACTTC
v_call: TRBV11-2; clone_size: many; d_call: .; j_call: TRBJ1-4; cdr3_aa: CASSRDRDEKLFF; cdr3_nt: TGTGCCAGCAGCAGAGACAGAGATGAAAAACTGTTTTTT
v_call: TRBV6-1; clone_size: few; d_call: TRBD2; j_call: TRBJ2-4; cdr3_aa: CASSPGLAGALYSQYF; cdr3_nt: TGTGCCAGCAGTCCTGGCCTAGCGGGCGCCCTTTACAGTCAGTACTTC
v_call: TRBV20-1; clone_size: .; d_call: .; j_call: TRBJ2-3; cdr3_aa: CSARRRGAADTQYF; cdr3_nt: TGCAGTGCTAGACGTAGGGGGGCCGCAGATACGCAGTATTTT
v_call: TRBV29-1; clone_size: few; d_call: TRBD2; j_call: TRBJ2-5; cdr3_aa: CSVPIAGGKTQYF; cdr3_nt: TGCAGCGTCCCCATAGCGGGGGGAAAGACCCAGTACTTC
v_call: TRBV20-1; clone_size: .; d_call: .; j_call: TRBJ2-7; cdr3_aa: CSARESTGRVYEQYF; cdr3_nt: TGCAGTGCACGCGAGAGTACAGGGAGGGTCTACGAGCAGTACTTC
v_call: TRBV6-1; clone_size: few; d_call: TRBD1; j_call: TRBJ2-5; cdr3_aa: CASSQTGGLGETQYF; cdr3_nt: TGTGCCAGCAGCCAGACAGGGGGCTTGGGAGAGACCCAGTACTTC
v_call: TRBV29-1; clone_size: .; d_call: TRBD1; j_call: TRBJ2-5; cdr3_aa: CSVEDRGQFPFF; cdr3_nt: TGCAGCGTTGAAGATCGGGGACAGTTTCCGTTCTTC
v_call: TRBV12-3/TRBV12-4; clone_size: .; d_call: .; j_call: TRBJ2-3; cdr3_aa: CASSLTEIQYF; cdr3_nt: TGTGCCAGCAGTTTAACGGAGATCCAGTATTTT
v_call: TRBV6-2/TRBV6-3; clone_size: few; d_call: .; j_call: TRBJ2-2; cdr3_aa: CASSYGVSNTGELFF; cdr3_nt: TGTGCCAGCAGTTACGGGGTTTCGAACACCGGGGAGCTGTTTTTT
v_call: TRBV5-6; clone_size: few; d_call: .; j_call: TRBJ2-5; cdr3_aa: CASSLIVAALGTPGETQYF; cdr3_nt: TGTGCCAGCAGCCTAATTGTGGCCGCTTTGGGGACCCCTGGGGAGACCCAGTACTTC
v_call: TRBV3-1; clone_size: few; d_call: .; j_call: TRBJ2-3; cdr3_aa: CASSRGTRVTDTQYF; cdr3_nt: TGTGCCAGCAGCCGAGGGACTCGTGTAACAGATACGCAGTATTTT
v_call: TRBV29-1; clone_size: .; d_call: .; j_call: TRBJ2-5; cdr3_aa: CSPGLVQETQYF; cdr3_nt: TGCAGCCCCGGGCTCGTGCAAGAGACCCAGTACTTC
v_call: TRBV27; clone_size: .; d_call: TRBD2; j_call: TRBJ2-3; cdr3_aa: CASGKSGGPSTQYF; cdr3_nt: TGTGCCAGCGGAAAGAGCGGGGGTCCAAGTACGCAGTATTTT
v_call: TRBV29-1; clone_size: .; d_call: TRBD2; j_call: TRBJ2-7; cdr3_aa: CSVYGGAPPYEQYF; cdr3_nt: TGCAGCGTTTACGGGGGGGCACCTCCCTACGAGCAGTACTTC
v_call: TRBV9; clone_size: few; d_call: .; j_call: TRBJ2-5; cdr3_aa: CASNEGTIQETQYF; cdr3_nt: TGTGCCAGCAATGAGGGTACTATCCAAGAGACCCAGTACTTC
v_call: TRBV29-1; clone_size: few; d_call: TRBD1; j_call: TRBJ2-7; cdr3_aa: CSGARDSTSYEQYF; cdr3_nt: TGCAGCGGCGCCCGGGACAGCACCTCCTACGAGCAGTACTTC
v_call: TRBV7-2; clone_size: many; d_call: .; j_call: TRBJ1-3; cdr3_aa: CASSRSPPGGNTIYF; cdr3_nt: TGTGCCAGCAGCAGAAGTCCCCCGGGAGGAAACACCATATATTTT
v_call: TRBV12-3/TRBV12-4; clone_size: .; d_call: TRBD1; j_call: TRBJ1-2; cdr3_aa: CASMSEGRGLSGYTF; cdr3_nt: TGTGCCAGCATGAGCGAAGGCAGGGGGTTAAGTGGCTACACCTTC
v_call: TRBV7-8; clone_size: few; d_call: TRBD1; j_call: TRBJ1-6; cdr3_aa: CASSLVQGGDSPLHF; cdr3_nt: TGTGCCAGCAGCTTAGTCCAGGGGGGAGATTCACCCCTCCACTTT
v_call: TRBV20-1; clone_size: .; d_call: .; j_call: TRBJ2-1; cdr3_aa: CSARVEGGEQFF; cdr3_nt: TGCAGTGCTAGAGTGGAGGGCGGCGAGCAGTTCTTC
v_call: TRBV7-9; clone_size: .; d_call: TRBD2; j_call: TRBJ2-3; cdr3_aa: CASTHPSGDTDTQYF; cdr3_nt: TGTGCCAGCACCCACCCTAGCGGGGACACAGATACGCAGTATTTT
v_call: TRBV7-9; clone_size: .; d_call: .; j_call: TRBJ2-2; cdr3_aa: CASSAVELNTGELFF; cdr3_nt: TGTGCCAGCAGCGCCGTCGAGCTTAACACCGGGGAGCTGTTTTTT
v_call: TRBV4-3; clone_size: .; d_call: .; j_call: TRBJ1-2; cdr3_aa: CASSQDRGPLNYGYTF; cdr3_nt: TGCGCCAGCAGCCAAGATAGGGGACCTCTCAACTATGGCTACACCTTC
v_call: TRBV12-5; clone_size: .; d_call: .; j_call: TRBJ2-5; cdr3_aa: CASGLSPVETQYF; cdr3_nt: TGTGCTAGTGGTTTGTCGCCCGTGGAGACCCAGTACTTC
v_call: TRBV10-3; clone_size: few; d_call: .; j_call: TRBJ2-7; cdr3_aa: CAKKAEGGTYEQYF; cdr3_nt: TGTGCCAAAAAAGCGGAGGGGGGGACCTACGAGCAGTACTTC
v_call: TRBV2; clone_size: .; d_call: .; j_call: TRBJ2-7; cdr3_aa: CASSEKQPGQYF; cdr3_nt: TGTGCCAGCAGTGAGAAGCAGCCGGGGCAGTACTTC
v_call: TRBV6-5; clone_size: .; d_call: .; j_call: TRBJ2-1; cdr3_aa: CASSYARASANEQFF; cdr3_nt: TGTGCCAGCAGTTACGCCAGGGCTAGCGCCAATGAGCAGTTCTTC
v_call: TRBV7-9; clone_size: few; d_call: .; j_call: TRBJ1-1; cdr3_aa: CASSFFAPEAFF; cdr3_nt: TGTGCCAGCAGCTTCTTCGCCCCCGAAGCTTTCTTT
v_call: TRBV3-1; clone_size: few; d_call: .; j_call: TRBJ1-3; cdr3_aa: CASRAGGGSGNTIYF; cdr3_nt: TGTGCCAGCAGAGCCGGTGGGGGCTCTGGAAACACCATATATTTT
v_call: TRBV2; clone_size: .; d_call: .; j_call: TRBJ2-7; cdr3_aa: CASSLTIRGRRYNEQYF; cdr3_nt: TGTGCCAGCAGTTTGACAATCAGGGGCCGAAGATACAATGAGCAGTACTTC
v_call: TRBV28; clone_size: few; d_call: .; j_call: TRBJ1-4; cdr3_aa: CASMAQREKLFF; cdr3_nt: TGTGCCTCGATGGCGCAGCGGGAAAAACTGTTTTTT
v_call: TRBV12-3/TRBV12-4; clone_size: .; d_call: TRBD2; j_call: TRBJ2-1; cdr3_aa: CASSWGLAGGEQFF; cdr3_nt: TGTGCCAGCAGTTGGGGACTAGCGGGGGGTGAGCAGTTCTTC
v_call: TRBV7-2; clone_size: .; d_call: .; j_call: TRBJ2-2; cdr3_aa: CASSLSTLPRGGELFF; cdr3_nt: TGTGCCAGCAGCTTATCGACCCTTCCAAGGGGCGGGGAGCTGTTTTTT
v_call: TRBV12-3/TRBV12-4; clone_size: .; d_call: TRBD1; j_call: TRBJ2-2; cdr3_aa: CASSRDSITGELFF; cdr3_nt: TGTGCCAGCAGTAGGGACAGCATCACCGGGGAGCTGTTTTTT
v_call: TRBV7-9; clone_size: many; d_call: TRBD2; j_call: TRBJ2-1; cdr3_aa: CASSPRLAGGYNEQFF; cdr3_nt: TGTGCCAGCAGCCCCCGACTAGCGGGGGGGTACAATGAGCAGTTCTTC
v_call: TRBV20-1; clone_size: few; d_call: .; j_call: TRBJ2-5; cdr3_aa: CSASPGTQYF; cdr3_nt: TGCAGTGCTTCGCCGGGGACCCAGTACTTC
v_call: TRBV7-2; clone_size: .; d_call: .; j_call: TRBJ1-3; cdr3_aa: CASSPIRRGAGNTIYF; cdr3_nt: TGTGCCAGCAGCCCCATCAGGAGGGGAGCCGGAAACACCATATATTTT
v_call: TRBV10-3; clone_size: few; d_call: .; j_call: TRBJ1-2; cdr3_aa: CAVRSGGQEYGYTF; cdr3_nt: TGTGCCGTACGAAGCGGGGGGCAGGAATATGGCTACACCTTC
v_call: TRBV7-7; clone_size: few; d_call: .; j_call: TRBJ2-1; cdr3_aa: CASSSDGDNEQFF; cdr3_nt: TGTGCTAGCAGCTCCGACGGGGACAATGAGCAGTTCTTC
v_call: TRBV24-1; clone_size: few; d_call: .; j_call: TRBJ1-2; cdr3_aa: CATSDRASYGYTF; cdr3_nt: TGTGCCACCAGTGACAGGGCCTCTTATGGCTACACCTTC
v_call: TRBV4-2; clone_size: .; d_call: .; j_call: TRBJ1-2; cdr3_aa: CASSQDPTGRAYGYTF; cdr3_nt: TGTGCCAGCAGCCAAGACCCTACGGGGCGGGCCTATGGCTACACCTTC
v_call: TRBV14; clone_size: .; d_call: TRBD1; j_call: TRBJ2-7; cdr3_aa: CASGHPGQGRRQYF; cdr3_nt: TGTGCCAGCGGCCACCCGGGACAGGGGAGAAGGCAGTACTTC
v_call: TRBV7-2; clone_size: .; d_call: .; j_call: TRBJ1-2; cdr3_aa: CASSGAGTRLYGYTF; cdr3_nt: TGTGCCAGCAGCGGGGCAGGGACCAGACTTTATGGCTACACCTTC
v_call: TRBV9; clone_size: .; d_call: .; j_call: TRBJ1-1; cdr3_aa: CASSVGIETEAFF; cdr3_nt: TGTGCCAGCAGCGTAGGGATCGAAACTGAAGCTTTCTTT
v_call: TRBV9; clone_size: few; d_call: TRBD1; j_call: TRBJ2-1; cdr3_aa: CASSLRGTGEHEQFF; cdr3_nt: TGTGCCAGCAGCTTACGCGGGACAGGGGAACATGAGCAGTTCTTC
v_call: TRBV20-1; clone_size: few; d_call: .; j_call: TRBJ1-3; cdr3_aa: CSARVIDRPTSSGNTIYF; cdr3_nt: TGCAGTGCTAGAGTTATAGACAGGCCAACCTCCTCTGGAAACACCATATATTTT
v_call: TRBV2; clone_size: .; d_call: TRBD2; j_call: TRBJ2-5; cdr3_aa: CASIRTSGAQETQYF; cdr3_nt: TGTGCCAGCATCCGGACTAGCGGGGCCCAAGAGACCCAGTACTTC